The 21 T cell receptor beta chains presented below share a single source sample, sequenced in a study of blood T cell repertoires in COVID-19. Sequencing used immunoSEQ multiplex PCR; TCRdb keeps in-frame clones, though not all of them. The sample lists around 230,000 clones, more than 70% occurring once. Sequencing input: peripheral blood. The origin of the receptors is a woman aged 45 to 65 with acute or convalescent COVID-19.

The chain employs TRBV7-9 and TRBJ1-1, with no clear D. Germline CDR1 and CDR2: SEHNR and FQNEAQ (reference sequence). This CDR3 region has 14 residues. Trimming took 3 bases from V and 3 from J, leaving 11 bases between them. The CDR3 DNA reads TGTGCCAGCAGCTTCGATCAGGATTACACTGAAGCTTTCTTT. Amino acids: CASSFDQDYTEAFF.

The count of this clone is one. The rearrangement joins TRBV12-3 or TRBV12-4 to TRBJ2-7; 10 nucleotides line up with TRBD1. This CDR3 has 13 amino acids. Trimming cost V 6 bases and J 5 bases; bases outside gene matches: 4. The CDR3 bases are TGTGCCAGCAGCGCCGGGACAGGGGACGAGCAGTACTTC. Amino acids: CASSAGTGDEQYF.

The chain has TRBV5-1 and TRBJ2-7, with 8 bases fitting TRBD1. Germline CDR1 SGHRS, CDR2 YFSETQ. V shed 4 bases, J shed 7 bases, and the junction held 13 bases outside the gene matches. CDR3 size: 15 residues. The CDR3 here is CASSLDGRGQREQYF. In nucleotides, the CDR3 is TGCGCCAGCAGCCTGGATGGCAGGGGGCAGAGGGAGCAGTACTTC.

DNA of the CDR3: TGTGCCAGCAGGGAGGGACTAGCGGGAGTTTCAGATACGCAGTATTTT. It encodes CASREGLAGVSDTQYF. The rearrangement links TRBV3-1 (or the pseudogene TRBV3-2) to TRBJ2-3, with TRBD2 matching over 14 bases. V shed 6 bases, J shed 4 bases, and the junction held 6 bases outside the gene matches. Germline V lookup: CDR1 LGHDT, CDR2 YNNKEL (reference sequence). The CDR3 sequence is 16 residues long.

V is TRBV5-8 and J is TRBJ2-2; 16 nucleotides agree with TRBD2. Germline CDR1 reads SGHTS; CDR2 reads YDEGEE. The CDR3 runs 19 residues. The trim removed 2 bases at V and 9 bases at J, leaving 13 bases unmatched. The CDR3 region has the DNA TGTGCCAGCAGCTTCGGTCCGGGACTAGCGGGAGGGCGGTTAAGGGAGCTGTTTTTT. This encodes CASSFGPGLAGGRLRELFF.

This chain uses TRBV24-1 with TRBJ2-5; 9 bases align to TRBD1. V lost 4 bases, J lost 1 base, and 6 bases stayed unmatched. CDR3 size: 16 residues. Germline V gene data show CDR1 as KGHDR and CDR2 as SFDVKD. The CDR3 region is CATSDATGGPQETQYF. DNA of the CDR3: TGTGCCACCAGTGACGCTACAGGGGGCCCCCAAGAGACCCAGTACTTC.

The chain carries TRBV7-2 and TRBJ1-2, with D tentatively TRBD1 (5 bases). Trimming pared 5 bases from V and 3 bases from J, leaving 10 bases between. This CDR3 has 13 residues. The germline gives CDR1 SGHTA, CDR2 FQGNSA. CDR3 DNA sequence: TGTGCCAGCAGCCCTATCAGGGACTATGGCTACACCTTC. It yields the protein CASSPIRDYGYTF.

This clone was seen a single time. In DNA form, the CDR3 reads TGTGCCAGCACCGAGGGACTAGCGTTTTACAATGAGCAGTTCTTC. This sequence encodes CASTEGLAFYNEQFF. The chain uses TRBV5-5 and TRBJ2-1; 10 bases are shared with TRBD2. Trimming at V came to 6 bases and at J to 4 bases, leaving 7 bases not matched to a gene. The CDR3 length is 15 residues. Germline CDR1 SGHKS, CDR2 YYEKEE (reference sequence).

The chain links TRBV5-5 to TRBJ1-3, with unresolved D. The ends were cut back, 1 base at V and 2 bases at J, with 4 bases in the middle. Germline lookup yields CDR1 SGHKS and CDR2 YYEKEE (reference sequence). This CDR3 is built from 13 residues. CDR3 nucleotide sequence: TGTGCCAGCAGCTTGTCCGCTGGAAACACCATATATTTT. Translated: CASSLSAGNTIYF.

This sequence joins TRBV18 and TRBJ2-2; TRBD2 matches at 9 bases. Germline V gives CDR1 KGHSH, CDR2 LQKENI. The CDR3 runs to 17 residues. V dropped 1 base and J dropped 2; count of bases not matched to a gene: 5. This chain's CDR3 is CASSPLMLAGNTGELFF. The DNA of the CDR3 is TGTGCCAGCTCACCACTGATGCTAGCGGGAAACACCGGGGAGCTGTTTTTT.

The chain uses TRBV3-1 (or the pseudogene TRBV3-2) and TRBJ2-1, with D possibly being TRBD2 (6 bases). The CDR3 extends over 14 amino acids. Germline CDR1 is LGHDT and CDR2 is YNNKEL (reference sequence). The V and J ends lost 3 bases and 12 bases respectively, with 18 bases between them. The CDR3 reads CASSHPGTGYGQFF. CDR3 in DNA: TGTGCCAGCAGCCATCCCGGGACTGGATACGGGCAGTTCTTC.

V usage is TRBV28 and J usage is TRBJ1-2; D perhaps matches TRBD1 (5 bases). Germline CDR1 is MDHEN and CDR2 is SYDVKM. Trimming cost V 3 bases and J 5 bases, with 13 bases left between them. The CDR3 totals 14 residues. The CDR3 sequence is CASSFGGTDYGYTF. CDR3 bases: TGTGCCAGCAGTTTTGGAGGGACGGATTATGGCTACACCTTC.

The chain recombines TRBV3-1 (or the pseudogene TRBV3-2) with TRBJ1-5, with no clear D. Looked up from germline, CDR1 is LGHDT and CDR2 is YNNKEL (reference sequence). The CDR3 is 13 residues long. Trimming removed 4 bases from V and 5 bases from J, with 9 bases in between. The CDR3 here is CASSRKLDQPQHF. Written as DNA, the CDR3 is TGTGCCAGCAGCCGTAAGCTTGATCAGCCCCAGCATTTT.

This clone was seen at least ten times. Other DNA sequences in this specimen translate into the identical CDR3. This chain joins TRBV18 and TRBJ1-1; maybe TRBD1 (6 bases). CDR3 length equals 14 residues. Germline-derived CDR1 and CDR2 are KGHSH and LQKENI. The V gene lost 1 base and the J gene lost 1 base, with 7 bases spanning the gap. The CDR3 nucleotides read TGTGCCAGCTCACCACAGACAGGGAACACTGAAGCTTTCTTT. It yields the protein CASSPQTGNTEAFF.

The CDR3 is CASSHGRSSGSGSDTQYF. For the CDR3, the DNA is TGCGCCAGCAGCCATGGTCGGTCCAGCGGGAGTGGCTCAGATACGCAGTATTTT. The chain links TRBV4-1 to TRBJ2-3; TRBD2 agrees at 8 bases. V was clipped by 3 bases and J by 4 bases; unmatched bases: 15. The germline V gene encodes CDR1 MGHRA and CDR2 YSYEKL. The CDR3 is 18 residues long.

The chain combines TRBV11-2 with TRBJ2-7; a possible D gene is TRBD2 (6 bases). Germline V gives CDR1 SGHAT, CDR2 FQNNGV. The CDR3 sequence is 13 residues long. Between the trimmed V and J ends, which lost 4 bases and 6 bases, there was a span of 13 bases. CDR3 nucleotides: TGTGCCAGCAGCTCAGGACTAACCGGCGAGCAGTACTTC. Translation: CASSSGLTGEQYF.

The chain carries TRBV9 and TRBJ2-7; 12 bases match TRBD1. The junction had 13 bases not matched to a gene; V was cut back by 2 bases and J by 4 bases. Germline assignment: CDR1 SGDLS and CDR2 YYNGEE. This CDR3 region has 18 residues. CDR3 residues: CASSVGTGGLQTPYEQYF. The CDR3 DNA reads TGTGCCAGCAGCGTCGGGACAGGGGGCCTCCAGACTCCTTACGAGCAGTACTTC.

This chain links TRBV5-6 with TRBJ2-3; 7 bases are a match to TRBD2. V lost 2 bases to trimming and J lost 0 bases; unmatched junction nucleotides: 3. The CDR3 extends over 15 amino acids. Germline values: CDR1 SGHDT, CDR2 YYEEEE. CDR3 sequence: CASSFGTMSTDTQYF. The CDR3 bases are TGTGCCAGCAGCTTCGGGACTATGAGCACAGATACGCAGTATTTT. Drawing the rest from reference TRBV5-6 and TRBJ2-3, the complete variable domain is DAGVTQSPTHLIKTRGQQVTLRCSPKSGHDTVSWYQQALGQGPQFIFQYYEEEERQRGNFPDRFSGHQFPNYSSELNVNALLLGDSALYLCASSFGTMSTDTQYFGPGTRLTVL.

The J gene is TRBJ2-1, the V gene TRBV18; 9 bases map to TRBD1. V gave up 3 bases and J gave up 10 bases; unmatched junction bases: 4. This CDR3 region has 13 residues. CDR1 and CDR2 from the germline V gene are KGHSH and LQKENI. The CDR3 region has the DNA TGTGCCAGCTCACCCCAAACAGGGGGCGAGCAGTTCTTC. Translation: CASSPQTGGEQFF.

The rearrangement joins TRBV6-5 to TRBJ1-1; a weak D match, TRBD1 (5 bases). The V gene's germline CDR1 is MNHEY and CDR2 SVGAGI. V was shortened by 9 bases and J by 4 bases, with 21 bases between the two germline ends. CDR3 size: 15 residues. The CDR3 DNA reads TGTGCCAGACTAGACCCGGGGCGGGGGACCACTGAAGCTTTCTTT. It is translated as CARLDPGRGTTEAFF.

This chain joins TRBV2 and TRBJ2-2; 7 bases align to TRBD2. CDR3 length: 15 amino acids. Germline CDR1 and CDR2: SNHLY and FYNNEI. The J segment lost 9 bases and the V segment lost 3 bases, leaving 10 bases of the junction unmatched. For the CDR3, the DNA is TGTGCCAGCAGTGATCTAGGAGGCGGGAGCAGGGAGCTGTTTTTT. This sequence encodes CASSDLGGGSRELFF.